Here is one T cell receptor (beta chain) with its context. The CDR3 runs to 15 residues. Trimming took 2 bases from V and 7 from J, leaving 18 bases between them. CDR1 and CDR2 from the germline V gene are MNHEY and SVGAGI. Indicated treatment: oral pan-JAK inhibitor, 5-10 mg twice daily. Peripheral blood and lesional scalp punch biopsies came from alopecia areata patients. This specimen belongs to a study of CD8+ T cells in alopecia areata. RNA extraction was followed by reverse transcription into cDNA, which acted as the sequencing template. Assay: immunoSEQ multiplex PCR; the TCRdb copy retains only in-frame clones and omits some. The data show around 170,000 clones, about 47% seen once.

This clonotype was sampled from a human donor with alopecia areata. The chain couples TRBV6-5 to TRBJ2-7, with D perhaps being TRBD1 or TRBD2 (5 bases each). The sample here was CD8+ T cells sorted from blood, taken between weeks 51 and 52, from a patient treated with tofacitinib. DNA of the CDR3: TGTGCCAGCAGTTACGACGGGGACCCCGTTTGGGAGCAGTACTTC. Its translation: CASSYDGDPVWEQYF.